This entry lists 7 T cell receptor beta chains sequenced from one sample in a study of cytomegalovirus exposure and HLA in healthy donors. The PCR contained 60 Vbeta and 13 Jbeta primers. Sequencing was performed with immunoSEQ multiplex PCR; in TCRdb, only in-frame clones are kept and a portion is missing. The listing contains just over 200,000 clones. The sequenced material came from PBMCs. Receptors originate from a girl aged 2 to 9 in good health and CMV-seropositive.

The chain combines TRBV10-2 with TRBJ2-5; TRBD1 agrees at 7 bases. CDR1 is WSHSY and CDR2 is SAAADI in the germline V gene. The CDR3 covers 16 residues. V lost 0 bases, J lost 7 bases, and 11 bases stayed unmatched. This chain's CDR3 is CASSESDRGPAGTQYF. The CDR3 DNA follows: TGCGCCAGCAGTGAGTCGGATAGGGGGCCCGCCGGGACCCAGTACTTC.

The V gene is TRBV7-8, the J gene TRBJ2-2; D not certain. This CDR3 comprises 16 residues. Germline V lookup: CDR1 SGHVS, CDR2 FQNEAQ. V gave up 5 bases and J gave up 1 base, with 14 bases separating them. The DNA for the CDR3 is TGTGCCAGCAGCCGACCTCCCGCAGGGAACACCGGGGAGCTGTTTTTT. It is translated as CASSRPPAGNTGELFF.

The gene calls are TRBV10-3 and TRBJ2-5, with D possibly TRBD1 on 5 matching bases. The J call could be wrong; TRBJ2-7 is a better fit for the DNA end. CDR1 and CDR2 from the germline V gene are ENHRY and SYGVKD. The CDR3 is 15 residues long. CDR3 nucleotides: TGTGCCATCAGTGAAAGGGCACAGGTCGCCTACGAGCAGTACTTC. Its translation: CAISERAQVAYEQYF.

This rearrangement joins TRBV5-1 to TRBJ1-3, with D possibly TRBD1 on 5 matching bases. Germline V gene lookup returns CDR1 SGHRS and CDR2 YFSETQ. The CDR3 is 14 amino acids. The ends were cut back, 4 bases at V and 4 bases at J, with 12 bases in the middle. CDR3 nucleotide sequence: TGCGCCAGCAGCACACAACCAGGGGGAAACACCATATATTTT. Translated, it gives CASSTQPGGNTIYF.

The rearrangement uses TRBV25-1 and TRBJ1-2, with 7 bases identical to TRBD1. Germline CDR1 and CDR2: MGHDK and SYGVNS. V was pared by 0 bases and J by 7 bases, with 8 bases of the junction left unmatched. CDR3 length: 15 amino acids. CDR3 loop: CASSEYTGEAVGYTF. In DNA, the CDR3 is TGTGCCAGCAGTGAATATACAGGGGAGGCGGTTGGCTACACCTTC.

The chain combines TRBV28 with TRBJ2-3, with 11 bases fitting TRBD2. Unmatched junction bases numbered 7, after V lost 7 bases and J lost 1 base. CDR3 length: 16 residues. CDR1 is MDHEN and CDR2 is SYDVKM in the germline V gene. For the CDR3, the DNA is TGTGCCAGCACAGATAGCGGGAGGGCCCGCACAGATACGCAGTATTTT. This sequence encodes CASTDSGRARTDTQYF.

V gene TRBV2 combines with J gene TRBJ2-7; TRBD2 might be the D (6 bases). CDR1 SNHLY and CDR2 FYNNEI come from the germline V gene. The CDR3 runs to 13 residues. Trimming removed 10 bases at V and 0 bases at J, with 13 bases between. CDR3 bases: TGTGCCATACTAGCAGAAAGCTCCTACGAGCAGTACTTC. Its protein product is CAILAESSYEQYF.